This TCR beta chain is drawn from a study of T-cell reconstitution after alpha-beta-depleted transplantation in children. The TCRbeta library incorporated unique molecular identifiers. TCRdb re-called the PCR reads through MiXCR, storing one row per CDR3 protein. The table has more than 250,000 distinct CDR3 sequences, 9.5% to 10% seen once. This CDR3 spans 15 amino acids. The V gene lost 5 bases and the J gene lost 4 bases, with 18 bases spanning the gap. Germline-derived CDR1 and CDR2 are MNHEY and SMNVEV (reference sequence). The sample here was PBMCs from the stem cell graft donor, taken from the stem cell graft. The clonotype comes from a human donor who donated a stem cell graft to a child with SCID. This sequence joins TRBV27 and TRBJ2-7, with a weak D call TRBD1 (6 bases). DNA of the CDR3: TGTGCCAGCAGTATCACAGGGCATTTAGCATACGAGCAGTACTTC. Translated: CASSITGHLAYEQYF.